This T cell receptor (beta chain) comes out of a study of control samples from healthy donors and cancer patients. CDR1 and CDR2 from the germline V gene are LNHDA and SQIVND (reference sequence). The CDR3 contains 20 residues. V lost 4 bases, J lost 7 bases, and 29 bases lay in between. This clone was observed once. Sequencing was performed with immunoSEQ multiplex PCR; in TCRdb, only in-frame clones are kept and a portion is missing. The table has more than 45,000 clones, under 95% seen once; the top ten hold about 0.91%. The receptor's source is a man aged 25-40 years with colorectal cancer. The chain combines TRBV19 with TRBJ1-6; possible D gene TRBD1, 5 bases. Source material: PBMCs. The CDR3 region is CASSTTYSKEGLWGNSPLHF. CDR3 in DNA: TGTGCCAGTAGTACAACTTACTCCAAGGAGGGGCTCTGGGGAAATTCACCCCTCCACTTT. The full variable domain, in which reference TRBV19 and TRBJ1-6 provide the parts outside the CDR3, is DGGITQSPKYLFRKEGQNVTLSCEQNLNHDAMYWYRQDPGQGLRLIYYSQIVNDFQKGDIAEGYSVSREKKESFPLTVTSAQKNPTAFYLCASSTTYSKEGLWGNSPLHFGNGTRLTVT.